The 8 T cell receptor beta chains below come from one sample, sequenced in a study of identical twins. TCRdb reprocessed the 5' RACE reads with MiXCR, giving one entry per CDR3 protein. The sample has around 490,000 distinct CDR3 sequences, roughly an eighth seen once. These records were also assigned to another study, of yellow fever vaccine responses in identical twins.

The material sequenced was CD4+ T cells sorted from blood. The receptors shown here come from a woman aged 18-35 years in good health.

The chain employs TRBV19 and TRBJ1-2; 8 positions match TRBD1. The germline V gene encodes CDR1 LNHDA and CDR2 SQIVND (reference sequence). The CDR3 contains 14 residues. The junction had 6 bases not matched to a gene; V was cut back by 5 bases and J by 4 bases. CDR3 DNA: TGTGCCAGTAGTCGGATTACAGGGGGCTATGGCTACACCTTC. This gives the protein CASSRITGGYGYTF.

In nucleotides, the CDR3 is TGTGCCAGCAGTTCAGACGCTCTCGGGCATCAAGAGACCCAGTACTTC. Its translation is CASSSDALGHQETQYF. The chain recombines TRBV6-5 with TRBJ2-5; D is ambiguous. V lost 4 bases to trimming and J lost 2 bases, with 17 bases between them. Germline CDR1 reads MNHEY; CDR2 reads SVGAGI. The CDR3 is 16 residues long.

The chain recombines TRBV6-1 with TRBJ2-3; D is possibly TRBD1 (6 bases). V was pared by 5 bases and J by 2 bases, with 14 bases between. Germline V gene data show CDR1 as MNHNS and CDR2 as SASEGT. This CDR3 is built from 15 residues. The CDR3 protein is CASSLRDTATDTQYF. CDR3 DNA: TGTGCCAGCAGTCTCCGGGACACGGCCACAGATACGCAGTATTTT.

A few counts support this clonotype. The genes are TRBV5-6 and TRBJ1-1; D gene unclear. Trimming removed 2 bases from V and 0 bases from J, with 2 bases in between. Germline V lookup: CDR1 SGHDT, CDR2 YYEEEE. The CDR3 covers 12 residues. The CDR3 DNA reads as TGTGCCAGCAGCTTTATGAACACTGAAGCTTTCTTT. Its protein product is CASSFMNTEAFF.

The sample holds a few counts of this clonotype. The chain couples TRBV6-1 to TRBJ1-4, with a possible D match to TRBD1 (6 bases). This CDR3 is built from 15 residues. V lost 6 bases and J 8 bases, leaving 19 bases between the germline ends. Germline-derived CDR1 and CDR2 are MNHNS and SASEGT. In DNA, the CDR3 is TGTGCCAGCAGCCCTCCCTCGGCGGGGGCGGAAAAACTGTTTTTT. Its translation is CASSPPSAGAEKLFF.

This clonotype was found many times. The chain joins TRBV4-2 to TRBJ1-2; no reliable D call. V was pared by 0 bases and J by 3 bases, with 5 bases between. The V gene's germline CDR1 is LGHNA and CDR2 YNFKEQ. The CDR3 totals 13 residues. The CDR3 DNA is TGTGCCAGCAGCCAAGAGACTGACTATGGCTACACCTTC. Its translation is CASSQETDYGYTF.

This clonotype has just a few counts. V gene TRBV3-1 combines with J gene TRBJ2-7; TRBD2 matches at 11 bases. With V trimmed by 4 bases and J by 4 bases, 6 bases remained unmatched. Germline lookup yields CDR1 LGHDT and CDR2 YNNKEL (reference sequence). The CDR3 extends over 15 amino acids. The CDR3 bases are TGTGCCAGCAGCCCGAATCTAGCGGGAGGTTACGAGCAGTACTTC. Encoded protein: CASSPNLAGGYEQYF.

The chain is built from TRBV28 and TRBJ2-3; 9 bases are shared with TRBD1. The germline CDR1 and CDR2 sequences are MDHEN and SYDVKM. This CDR3 is 15 amino acids long. Trimming took 6 bases from V and 3 from J; bases not matched to a gene: 7. CDR3 DNA sequence: TGTGCCAGCAGACAGGGGGCGATTAGAACAGATACGCAGTATTTT. It translates to CASRQGAIRTDTQYF.